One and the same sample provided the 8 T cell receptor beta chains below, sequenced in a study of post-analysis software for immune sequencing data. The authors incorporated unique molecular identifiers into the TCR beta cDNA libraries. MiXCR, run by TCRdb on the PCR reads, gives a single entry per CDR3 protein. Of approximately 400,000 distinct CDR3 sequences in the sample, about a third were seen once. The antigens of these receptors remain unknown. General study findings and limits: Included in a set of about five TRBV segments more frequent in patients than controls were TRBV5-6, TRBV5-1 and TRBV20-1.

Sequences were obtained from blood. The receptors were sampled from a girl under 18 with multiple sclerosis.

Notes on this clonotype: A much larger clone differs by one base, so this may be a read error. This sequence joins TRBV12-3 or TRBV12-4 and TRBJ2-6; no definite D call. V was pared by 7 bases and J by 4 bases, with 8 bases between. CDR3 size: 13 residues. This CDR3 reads CASTSEGANVLTF. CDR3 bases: TGTGCCAGCACATCCGAGGGGGCCAACGTCCTGACTTTC.

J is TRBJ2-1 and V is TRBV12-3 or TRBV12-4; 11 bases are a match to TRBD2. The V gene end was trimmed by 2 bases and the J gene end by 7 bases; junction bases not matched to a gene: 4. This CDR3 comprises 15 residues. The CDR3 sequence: CASSLLASGGNEQFF. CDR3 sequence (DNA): TGTGCCAGCAGTTTACTGGCTAGCGGGGGGAATGAGCAGTTCTTC.

The CDR3 DNA is TGTGCCAGCAGACTACAGGGGATCGGCGAGCAGTACTTC. Protein product: CASRLQGIGEQYF. The V and J genes are TRBV7-9 and TRBJ2-7, with 7 bases aligning to TRBD1. From germline, CDR1 is SEHNR and CDR2 FQNEAQ (reference sequence). J gave up 6 bases and V 6 bases, and 8 bases lay outside the gene matches. CDR3 size: 13 residues.

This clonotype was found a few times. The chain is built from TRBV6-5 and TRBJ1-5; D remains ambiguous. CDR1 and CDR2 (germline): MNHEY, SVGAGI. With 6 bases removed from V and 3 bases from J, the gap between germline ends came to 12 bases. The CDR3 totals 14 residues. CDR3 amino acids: CASSPRTPNQPQHF. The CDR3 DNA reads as TGTGCCAGCAGCCCCAGGACCCCCAATCAGCCCCAGCATTTT.

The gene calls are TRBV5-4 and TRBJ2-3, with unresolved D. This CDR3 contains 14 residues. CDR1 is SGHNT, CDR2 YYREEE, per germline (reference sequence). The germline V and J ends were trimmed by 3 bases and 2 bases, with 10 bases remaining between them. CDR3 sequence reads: CASSYGKNTDTQYF. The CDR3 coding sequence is TGTGCCAGCAGCTACGGCAAAAACACAGATACGCAGTATTTT.

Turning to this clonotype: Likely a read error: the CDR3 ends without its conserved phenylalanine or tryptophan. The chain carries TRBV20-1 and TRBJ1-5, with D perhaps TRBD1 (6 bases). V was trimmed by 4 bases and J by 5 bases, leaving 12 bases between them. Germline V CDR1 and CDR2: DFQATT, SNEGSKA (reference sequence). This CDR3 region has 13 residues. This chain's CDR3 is CSATGAWDQPQHL. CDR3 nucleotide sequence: TGCAGTGCTACGGGGGCATGGGATCAGCCCCAGCATTTG.

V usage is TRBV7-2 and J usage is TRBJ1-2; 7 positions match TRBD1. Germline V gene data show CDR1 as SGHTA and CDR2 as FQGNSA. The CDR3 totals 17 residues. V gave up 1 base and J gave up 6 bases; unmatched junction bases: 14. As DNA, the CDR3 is TGTGCCAGCAGCTTAGACCGACAGGGCTACACTGAGGATGGCTACACCTTC. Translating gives CASSLDRQGYTEDGYTF.

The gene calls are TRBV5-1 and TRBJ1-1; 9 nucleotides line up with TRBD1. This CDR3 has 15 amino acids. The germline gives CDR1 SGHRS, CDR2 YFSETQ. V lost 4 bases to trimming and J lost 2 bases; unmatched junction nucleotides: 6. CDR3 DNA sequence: TGCGCCAGCAGCGACAGGGGGTTACTTAACACTGAAGCTTTCTTT. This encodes CASSDRGLLNTEAFF.